Listed below are T cell receptor beta chains from one sample, sequenced in a study of human T cells and chemical hapten exposure. TCRdb used MiXCR to reprocess the RACE reads, holding one entry per CDR3 protein. The sample has some 190,000 distinct CDR3 sequences, 20% to 25% seen once; the top ten hold about 7%. The sample in question was whole blood, obtained in connection with sensitization to the hapten diphenylcyclopropenone (DPC). Receptors were obtained from a woman aged 45-60 years with alopecia areata. Some clones in this sample may be carry-over from other donors' samples. Both conserved end residues are part of each CDR3. A D gene is named only where the DNA matches it firmly. The listing skips clone size in some rows; elsewhere it reads once, few, many or a size class.

D,size,V,J,DNA,CDR3
TRBD2,few,TRBV4-2,TRBJ2-5,TGTGCCAGCAGCCGACAGACAAGGACTAGCGGCCAAGAGACCCAGTACTTC,CASSRQTRTSGQETQYF
TRBD1,few,TRBV29-1,TRBJ2-5,TGCAGCGTTAGGAACTGGGACAGGCAAGAGACCCAGTACTTC,CSVRNWDRQETQYF
-,few,TRBV25-1,TRBJ1-1,TGTGCCAGCAGTGTATCCGTGAACACTGAAGCTTTCTTT,CASSVSVNTEAFF
-,few,TRBV9,TRBJ2-7,TGTGCCAGCAGCGTATGGGGACAGCGGGATTTC,CASSVWGQRDF
-,-,TRBV4-1,TRBJ2-2,TGCGCCAGCAGCCTCCGGACGGGTGAGGGGACCGGGGAGCTGTTTTTT,CASSLRTGEGTGELFF
TRBD1,few,TRBV7-9,TRBJ1-1,TGTGCCAGCAGCTTAGTTGCAGGGACAGATGAAGCTTTCTTT,CASSLVAGTDEAFF
-,-,TRBV3-1,TRBJ2-1,TGTGCCAGCAGCCAAGACATTGGGAAAAATGAGCAGTTCTTC,CASSQDIGKNEQFF
-,-,TRBV12-3/TRBV12-4,TRBJ1-6,TGTGCCAGCAACAGGGATTATAATTCACCCCTCCACTTT,CASNRDYNSPLHF
-,few,TRBV3-1,TRBJ2-7,TGTGCCAGCAGCCAAGATGGACAGATTTCCTACGAGCAGTACTTC,CASSQDGQISYEQYF
-,-,TRBV5-5,TRBJ1-4,TGTGCCAGCAGCTTCAACCAGGGACGGGGCGAAAAACTGTTTTTT,CASSFNQGRGEKLFF
-,-,TRBV15,TRBJ2-3,TGTGCCACCAGCAGAGGTTCCCCAGATACGCAGTATTTT,CATSRGSPDTQYF
-,-,TRBV29-1,TRBJ2-1,TGCAGCGTGCCAGCGAAAAGCTCCTACAATGAGCAGTTCTTC,CSVPAKSSYNEQFF
-,-,TRBV29-1,TRBJ2-5,TGCAGCGTTGAAGTGGGGTTTGGGACCCAGTACTTC,CSVEVGFGTQYF
-,-,TRBV29-1,TRBJ1-2,TGCAGCGTTGGAGACTCAGCGATGGTTGGCTACACCTTC,CSVGDSAMVGYTF
-,few,TRBV28,TRBJ2-2,TGTGCCAGCAGTTTCTACACCGGGGAGCTGTTTTTT,CASSFYTGELFF
TRBD2,-,TRBV10-3,TRBJ2-3,TGTGCCATCAGGGGGGGGGACGCGACAGATACGCAGTATTTT,CAIRGGDATDTQYF
-,-,TRBV7-6,TRBJ1-3,TGTGCCAGCAGCTTAGCGGCGGGGAGTCAAAACACCATATATTTT,CASSLAAGSQNTIYF
-,many,TRBV25-1,TRBJ2-3,TGTGCCAGCAGCTACACAGATACGCAGTATTTT,CASSYTDTQYF
TRBD1,many,TRBV9,TRBJ2-5,TGTGCCAGCACCAGAGGGGGCGACACTAAAGAGACCCAGTACTTC,CASTRGGDTKETQYF
-,few,TRBV15,TRBJ2-3,TGTGCCACCAGCAGAGATGGGGGAACAGATACGCAGTATTTT,CATSRDGGTDTQYF